This T cell receptor (beta chain) comes out of a study of siplizumab effects on memory and regulatory T cells. Study observations and caveats: No functional test confirmed suppression by proliferating siplizumab-culture Tregs. There appeared to be greater diversity in naive T cells than in memory cells, and naive T cells seemed major contributors to the alloresponse. Proliferating clones, CD4+ or CD8+, lacked an assignable naive or memory phenotype in roughly 80-97% of cases.

Only in-frame clones appear in the TCRdb table, and some are missing; sequencing was by immunoSEQ multiplex PCR. The table lists about 26,000 clones, 84% of them singletons, with about 22% in the top ten. In a few donor pairs, unstimulated naive, memory, effector memory and TEMRA subsets were sequenced. Concerning this clone itself: What it recognizes is unknown.

There are 12 residues in the CDR3. V lost 0 bases and J lost 9, with 5 bases in between. Germline V lookup: CDR1 LNHNV, CDR2 YYDKDF (reference sequence). Sequencing used memory CD4+ T cells sorted from blood. The chain links TRBV15 to TRBJ2-2; no clear D. The origin of this receptor is a human donor in good health. CDR3 in DNA: TGTGCCACCAGCAGAGAAGAAAGGGAGCTGTTTTTT. Translated, it gives CATSREERELFF.